Sequencing of this T cell receptor (beta chain) was carried out in a study of tumor-infiltrating lymphocytes in glioblastoma multiforme. Three nested ARM-PCR rounds with V-beta and C-beta primers built TCRB libraries. Unique molecular identifiers were not described for the libraries. TCRdb re-analysed the multiplex PCR reads in MiXCR, keeping a single row per CDR3 protein. The data contain about 8,400 distinct CDR3 sequences, over 60% of them singletons. This clonotype came up once. Sequenced sample: brain tumor tissue. This receptor was identified in a male donor with glioblastoma.

CDR3 amino acids: CASSLSRGNIQYF. The CDR3 DNA follows: TGTGCCAGCAGCTTATCCAGGGGTAACATTCAGTACTTC. The chain recombines TRBV11-2 with TRBJ2-4; D might be TRBD1 (6 bases). This CDR3 has 13 residues. V was shortened by 2 bases and J by 7 bases, with 9 bases between the two germline ends. CDR1 is SGHAT and CDR2 is FQNNGV in the germline V gene. Looking up the rest from reference TRBV11-2 and TRBJ2-4 gives the full variable domain: EAGVAQSPRYKIIEKRQSVAFWCNPISGHATLYWYQQILGQGPKLLIQFQNNGVVDDSQLPKDRFSAERLKGVDSTLKIQPAKLEDSAVYLCASSLSRGNIQYFGAGTRLSVL.